This TCR beta chain stems from a study of T cell repertoires in cytomegalovirus infection. TCRdb redid the calling of the reads with MiXCR, one entry per CDR3 protein. The repertoire holds approximately 750,000 distinct CDR3 sequences, approximately 40% seen once, with around 2.8% in the top ten. The CDR3 extends over 14 amino acids. Germline V gene sequence: CDR1 SGHTA, CDR2 FQGNSA. Trimming left V 1 base short and J 6 bases short, with 11 bases between. At least ten counts were recorded for this clonotype. This sequence originates from a human donor in good health (CMV status not recorded). Some clones in this sample may be carry-over from other donors' samples. This chain uses TRBV7-2 with TRBJ2-3; the D gene is possibly TRBD2 (6 bases). The sample taken for sequencing was PBMCs. The CDR3 sequence is CASSLDRGRDTQYF. CDR3 DNA sequence: TGTGCCAGCAGCTTAGATCGGGGGAGGGATACGCAGTATTTT.